This T cell receptor beta chain was recovered during a study of blood T cell repertoires in COVID-19. Whole-study context: COVID-19 samples collected from the United States, Italy and Spain covered acute and convalescent phases. PBMCs, B-cell-depleted T cells, or T cells were the source of the cDNA or gDNA that made up the material.

Assay used: immunoSEQ multiplex PCR; TCRdb lists only in-frame clones, some missing. The sample contains about 170,000 clones, over 70% of which appear only once. CDR1 and CDR2 from the germline V gene are MNHEY and SMNVEV (reference sequence). Trimming removed 6 bases from V and 1 base from J; junction bases left unmatched: 9. This CDR3 comprises 16 residues. In assigning cohorts, the study relied on participant-reported clinical history. The sequenced sample consisted of PBMCs or T cells enriched from blood (not recorded which). The origin of this receptor is a woman aged 45 to 65 in a cohort exposed to, infected with or recovered from COVID-19 (not recorded which). This chain connects TRBV27 to TRBJ2-3; 8 bases are shared with TRBD1. The CDR3 loop reads CASSSSGGAGTDTQYF. In DNA form, the CDR3 reads TGTGCCAGCAGCTCTTCAGGGGGCGCAGGCACAGATACGCAGTATTTT.